Listed below are T cell receptor beta chains from one sample, sequenced in a study of tumor-infiltrating lymphocytes in oesophageal squamous cell carcinoma. TCRdb passed the PCR reads through MiXCR, listing each CDR3 protein once. The repertoire has 10,000 to 15,000 distinct CDR3 sequences, around 59% of them found once; the top ten carry more than 30%. The material sequenced was esophageal tumor tissue. These TCRs come from a female donor with esophageal squamous cell carcinoma. Both conserved end residues are part of each CDR3. D genes are given only for firm matches. Some rows have no size entry. The others give once, few or many, or a class for an expanded clone.

TRBJ2-5 - 14 - TRBV12-2 CASRLNRVQETQYF TGTGCAAGTCGCTTAAACAGGGTCCAAGAGACCCAGTACTTC
TRBJ2-5 TRBD2 15 - TRBV7-9 CASSSGTSGQETQYF TGTGCCAGCAGCTCCGGGACTAGCGGGCAAGAGACCCAGTACTTC
TRBJ2-5 - 13 few TRBV7-3 CASSLTGPETQYF TGTGCCAGCAGCTTAACCGGCCCAGAGACCCAGTACTTC
TRBJ2-5 - 14 medium-sized TRBV10-2 CASSEGARKETQYF TGCGCCAGCAGTGAGGGGGCGAGAAAAGAGACCCAGTACTTC
TRBJ2-2 TRBD1 15 many TRBV12-3/TRBV12-4 CASSLRGQGGGELFF TGTGCCAGCAGTTTAAGGGGGCAAGGAGGCGGGGAGCTGTTTTTT
TRBJ2-1 - 14 - TRBV7-8 CASSLMGQYNEQFF TGTGCCAGCAGCTTAATGGGACAATACAATGAGCAGTTCTTC
TRBJ2-1 TRBD2 19 few TRBV7-3 CASSSTGTSGSFFGNEQFF TGTGCCAGCAGCTCAACCGGGACTAGCGGGAGTTTTTTCGGCAATGAGCAGTTCTTC
TRBJ2-7 - 12 - TRBV7-2 CASSFPTGEQYF TGTGCCAGCAGCTTCCCCACGGGCGAGCAGTACTTC
TRBJ2-2 TRBD1 14 - TRBV6-1 CASSEMGQPGELFF TGTGCCAGCAGTGAAATGGGACAGCCCGGGGAGCTGTTTTTT
TRBJ1-1 - 13 - TRBV27 CASSLTRGTEAFF TGTGCCAGCAGTTTAACCAGAGGGACTGAAGCTTTCTTT
TRBJ1-2 - 16 - TRBV7-3 CASSLRPSSREVGYTF TGTGCCAGCAGCTTACGCCCGAGTTCCAGGGAAGTTGGCTACACCTTC
TRBJ2-7 TRBD2 15 many TRBV28 CASRKREIPRGEQYF TGTGCCAGCAGGAAGCGGGAAATCCCTCGGGGGGAGCAGTACTTC
TRBJ2-7 - 14 - TRBV7-2 CASSLVTASYEQYF TGTGCCAGCAGCTTAGTGACAGCTTCCTACGAGCAGTACTTC
TRBJ2-1 TRBD2 18 once TRBV7-2 CASSLNLAGTIKYNEQFF TGTGCCAGCAGCTTAAACCTAGCGGGAACTATTAAGTACAATGAGCAGTTCTTC
TRBJ1-1 - 15 - TRBV5-1 CASSPIQGMNTEAFF TGCGCCAGCAGCCCGATACAGGGTATGAACACTGAAGCTTTCTTT
TRBJ2-6 TRBD1 18 medium-sized TRBV28 CASSLWQGDSSGANVLTF TGTGCCAGCAGTTTGTGGCAGGGGGATAGCTCTGGGGCCAACGTCCTGACTTTC
TRBJ2-5 TRBD2 13 few TRBV7-6 CASSLAGGETQYF TGTGCTAGCAGCTTAGCGGGGGGAGAGACCCAGTACTTC
TRBJ2-1 TRBD1 16 - TRBV7-6 CASSSRPDRGRGEQFF TGTGCCAGCAGCTCTCGCCCCGACAGGGGGCGGGGTGAGCAGTTCTTC
TRBJ2-2 - 13 many TRBV7-3 CASSKTGTGELFF TGTGCCAGCAGCAAAACAGGGACCGGGGAGCTGTTTTTT
TRBJ1-2 - 12 few TRBV7-8 CASSLAEGQYTF TGTGCCAGCAGCTTAGCTGAGGGGCAGTACACCTTC
TRBJ2-1 TRBD2 15 - TRBV7-3 CASSYLAGGQSEQFF TGTGCCAGCAGCTACCTAGCGGGGGGGCAGAGTGAGCAGTTCTTC
TRBJ2-6 - 17 - TRBV5-6 CASSFGLTDSGANVLTF TGTGCCAGCAGCTTTGGGTTAACCGACTCTGGGGCCAACGTCCTGACTTTC
TRBJ2-1 TRBD1 17 - TRBV24-1 CATSPSPGTGSYNEQFF TGTGCCACCAGTCCTTCCCCCGGGACAGGCTCCTACAATGAGCAGTTCTTC
TRBJ2-4 TRBD2 18 - TRBV6-1 CASSPRLAGGVSKNIQYF TGTGCCAGCAGCCCCAGACTAGCGGGAGGGGTGAGCAAAAACATTCAGTACTTC
TRBJ2-3 - 13 - TRBV7-3 CASRSQGTDTQYF TGTGCCAGCAGGTCCCAGGGCACAGATACGCAGTATTTT
TRBJ2-1 TRBD2 15 - TRBV6-5 CASRILAGSYNEQFF TGTGCCAGCAGAATACTAGCGGGTAGCTACAATGAGCAGTTCTTC
TRBJ2-7 - 14 - TRBV19 CASSIDGQFYEQYF TGTGCCAGTAGTATAGATGGGCAGTTCTACGAGCAGTACTTC
TRBJ1-5 TRBD1 13 - TRBV5-5 CASSGTANQPQHF TGTGCCAGCAGCGGGACAGCCAATCAGCCCCAGCATTTT
TRBJ2-1 - 13 - TRBV7-2 CASSLTSEAGQFF TGTGCCAGCAGCTTGACTAGTGAGGCTGGGCAGTTCTTC
TRBJ2-3 - 15 few TRBV7-8 CASSLAGNGGNTQYF TGTGCCAGCAGCTTAGCTGGAAACGGAGGAAATACGCAGTATTTT
TRBJ2-1 - 13 - TRBV6-4 CASRRQTYNEQFF TGTGCCAGCCGCAGACAGACCTACAATGAGCAGTTCTTC
TRBJ2-3 - 11 many TRBV11-2 CASTLGDTQYF TGTGCCAGCACCCTGGGGGATACGCAGTATTTT
TRBJ2-7 - 13 - TRBV7-6 CASSLAPGYEQYF TGTGCCAGCAGCTTAGCGCCGGGTTACGAGCAGTACTTC
TRBJ1-1 - 13 - TRBV6-5 CASNSLMNTEAFF TGTGCCAGCAACAGTCTAATGAACACTGAAGCTTTCTTT
TRBJ2-5 TRBD1 14 few TRBV20-1 CSARRAGGQETQYF TGCAGTGCTAGAAGGGCAGGGGGTCAAGAGACCCAGTACTTC
TRBJ2-7 TRBD2 18 - TRBV6-9 CASSRTTSGSSGTDTQYF TGTGCCAGCAGTCGGACGACTAGCGGGAGTTCAGGCACAGATACGCAGTACTTC
TRBJ1-1 - 12 many TRBV5-6 CASSLGRYEAFF TGTGCCAGCAGCTTGGGGAGGTATGAAGCTTTCTTT
TRBJ1-1 - 14 - TRBV6-6 CASSGGMANTEAFF TGTGCCAGCAGTGGGGGGATGGCAAACACTGAAGCTTTCTTT
TRBJ1-2 TRBD1 14 - TRBV12-3/TRBV12-4 CASSLDRVRYGYTF TGTGCCAGCAGTTTGGACAGGGTTCGCTATGGCTACACCTTC
TRBJ2-5 - 13 - TRBV5-1 CASSLPPAETQYF TGCGCCAGCAGCTTGCCACCGGCGGAGACCCAGTACTTC
TRBJ2-1 - 14 - TRBV28 CASRARGAYNEQFF TGTGCCAGCAGAGCCAGGGGTGCCTACAATGAGCAGTTCTTC
TRBJ2-7 TRBD2 17 - TRBV7-2 CASSHRTSGLHNNEQYF TGTGCCAGCAGCCATCGGACTAGCGGGTTACATAACAATGAGCAGTACTTC
TRBJ2-1 TRBD2 16 - TRBV6-1 CASSEAWAGGPAEQFF TGTGCCAGCAGTGAAGCATGGGCGGGAGGGCCGGCTGAGCAGTTCTTC
TRBJ2-1 TRBD2 19 - TRBV5-1 CASSSTGLAGYSSYNEQFF TGCGCCAGCAGCTCGACAGGACTAGCGGGTTATAGCTCCTACAATGAGCAGTTCTTC
TRBJ2-7 - 14 - TRBV4-1 CASSFDRDRYEQYF TGCGCCAGCAGCTTTGACCGGGACCGGTACGAGCAGTACTTC
TRBJ2-7 TRBD1 12 - TRBV7-2 CASSSTGYEQYF TGTGCCAGCAGCTCGACAGGGTACGAGCAGTACTTC
TRBJ2-1 - 12 - TRBV11-2 CASSLDRSEQFF TGTGCCAGCAGCTTAGATCGCAGCGAGCAGTTCTTC
TRBJ2-1 - 13 few TRBV7-2 CASRKDMYNEQFF TGTGCCAGCAGAAAGGACATGTACAATGAGCAGTTCTTC
TRBJ2-3 - 15 medium-sized TRBV10-1 CASSESGVQTDTQYF TGCGCCAGCAGTGAGTCCGGGGTCCAGACAGATACGCAGTATTTT
TRBJ2-1 - 14 - TRBV12-3/TRBV12-4 CASSTSGYYNEQFF TGTGCCAGCAGTACGTCCGGGTACTACAATGAGCAGTTCTTC
TRBJ2-7 TRBD1 15 - TRBV6-1 CASSERTGGSYEQYF TGTGCCAGCAGTGAAAGGACAGGGGGTTCCTACGAGCAGTACTTC
TRBJ2-7 - 16 - TRBV7-2 CASSLRSGAPGREQYF TGTGCCAGCAGCTTAAGGTCGGGAGCCCCAGGGCGGGAGCAGTACTTC
TRBJ2-3 - 14 - TRBV11-3 CASSLQSSTDTQYF TGTGCCAGCAGCTTACAGTCTAGCACAGATACGCAGTATTTT